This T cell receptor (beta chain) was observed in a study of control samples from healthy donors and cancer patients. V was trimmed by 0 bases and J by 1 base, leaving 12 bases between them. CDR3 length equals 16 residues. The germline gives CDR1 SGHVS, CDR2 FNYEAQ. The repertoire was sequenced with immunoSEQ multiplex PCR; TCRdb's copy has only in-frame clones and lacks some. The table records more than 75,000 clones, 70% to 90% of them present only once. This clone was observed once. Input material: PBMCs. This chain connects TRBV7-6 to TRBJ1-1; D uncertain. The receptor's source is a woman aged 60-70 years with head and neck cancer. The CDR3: CASSLAVLESNTEAFF. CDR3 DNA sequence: TGTGCCAGCAGCTTAGCAGTCCTGGAATCGAACACTGAAGCTTTCTTT.